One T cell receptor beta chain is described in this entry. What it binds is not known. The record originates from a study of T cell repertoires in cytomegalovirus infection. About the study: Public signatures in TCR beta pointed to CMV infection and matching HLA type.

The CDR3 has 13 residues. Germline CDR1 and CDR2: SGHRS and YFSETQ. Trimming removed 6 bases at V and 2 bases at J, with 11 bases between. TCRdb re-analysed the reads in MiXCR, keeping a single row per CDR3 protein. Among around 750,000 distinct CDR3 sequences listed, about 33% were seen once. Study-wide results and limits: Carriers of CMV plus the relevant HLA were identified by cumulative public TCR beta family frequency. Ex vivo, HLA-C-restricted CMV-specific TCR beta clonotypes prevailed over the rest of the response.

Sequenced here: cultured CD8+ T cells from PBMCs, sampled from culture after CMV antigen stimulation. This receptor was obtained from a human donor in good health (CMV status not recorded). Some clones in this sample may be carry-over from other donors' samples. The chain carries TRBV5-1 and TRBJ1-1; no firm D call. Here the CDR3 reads CASTVSANTEAFF. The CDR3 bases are TGCGCCAGCACGGTTTCGGCCAACACTGAAGCTTTCTTT. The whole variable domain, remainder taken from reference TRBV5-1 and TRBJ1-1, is KAGVTQTPRYLIKTRGQQVTLSCSPISGHRSVSWYQQTPGQGLQFLFEYFSETQRNKGNFPGRFSGRQFSNSRSEMNVSTLELGDSALYLCASTVSANTEAFFGQGTRLTVV.